The present TCR beta chain was sequenced within a study of blood T cell repertoires in COVID-19. Overall study context: Collection of acute and convalescent COVID-19 samples took place in the United States, Italy and Spain. From T cells, B-cell-depleted T cells, or PBMCs came the material, which was cDNA or gDNA.

V lost 5 bases, J lost 0 bases, and 4 bases stayed unmatched. The V gene's germline CDR1 is SGHVS and CDR2 FNYEAQ. The length of the CDR3 is 16 residues. How the authors handled the data: Amplification of reference gene primers was used by the study to estimate nucleated cell counts. Clones were read by immunoSEQ multiplex PCR, and TCRdb kept only the in-frame ones, dropping some. The V and J calls and the clone size are those of that table, but D and trimming were determined from the DNA. The sample records more than 300,000 clones, roughly 90% being singletons. The chain employs TRBV7-6 and TRBJ2-5, with 12 bases lining up with TRBD2. Sample: peripheral blood. The receptor comes from a young man who had recovered from COVID-19. CDR3 DNA sequence: TGTGCCAGCAGCCCACGACTAGCGGGGGACCAAGAGACCCAGTACTTC. Its protein product is CASSPRLAGDQETQYF.